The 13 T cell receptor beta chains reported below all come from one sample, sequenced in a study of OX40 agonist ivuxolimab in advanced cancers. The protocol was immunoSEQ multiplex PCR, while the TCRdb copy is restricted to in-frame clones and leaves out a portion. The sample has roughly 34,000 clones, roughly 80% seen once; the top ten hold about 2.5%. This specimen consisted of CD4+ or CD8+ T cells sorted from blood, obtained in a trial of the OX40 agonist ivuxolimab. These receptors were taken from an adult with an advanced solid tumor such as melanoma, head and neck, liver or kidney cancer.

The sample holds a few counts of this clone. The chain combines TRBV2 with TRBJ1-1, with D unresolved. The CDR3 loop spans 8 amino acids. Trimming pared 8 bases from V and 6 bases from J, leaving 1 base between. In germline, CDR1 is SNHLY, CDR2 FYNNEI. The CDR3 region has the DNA TGTGCCAGCCCTGAAGCTTTCTTT. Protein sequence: CASPEAFF.

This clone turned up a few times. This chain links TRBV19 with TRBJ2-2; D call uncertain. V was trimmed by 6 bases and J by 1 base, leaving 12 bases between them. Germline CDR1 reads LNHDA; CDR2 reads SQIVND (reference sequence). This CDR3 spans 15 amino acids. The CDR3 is CASSPNIGNTGELFF. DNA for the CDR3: TGTGCCAGTAGCCCAAATATCGGGAACACCGGGGAGCTGTTTTTT.

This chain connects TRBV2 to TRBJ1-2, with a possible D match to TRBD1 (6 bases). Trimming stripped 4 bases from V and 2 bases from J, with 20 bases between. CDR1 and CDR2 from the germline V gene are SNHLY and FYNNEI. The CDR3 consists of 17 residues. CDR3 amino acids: CASSALAFSRGNYGYTF. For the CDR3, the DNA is TGTGCCAGCAGTGCCTTAGCGTTTTCGAGGGGGAACTATGGCTACACCTTC.

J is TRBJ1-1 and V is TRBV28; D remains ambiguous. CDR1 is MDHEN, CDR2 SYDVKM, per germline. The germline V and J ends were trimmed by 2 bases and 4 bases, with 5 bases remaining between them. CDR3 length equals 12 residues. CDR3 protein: CASSLRITEAFF. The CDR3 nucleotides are TGTGCCAGCAGTTTACGGATCACTGAAGCTTTCTTT.

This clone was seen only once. The CDR3 loop is CASSLGRRANTEAFF. The CDR3, as DNA: TGTGCCAGCAGCTTAGGCCGCAGGGCGAACACTGAAGCTTTCTTT. J is TRBJ1-1 and V is TRBV7-9; tentative D call: TRBD1 (5 bases). The CDR3 consists of 15 residues. Germline V gives CDR1 SEHNR, CDR2 FQNEAQ (reference sequence). V lost 1 base and J lost 1, with 10 bases in between.

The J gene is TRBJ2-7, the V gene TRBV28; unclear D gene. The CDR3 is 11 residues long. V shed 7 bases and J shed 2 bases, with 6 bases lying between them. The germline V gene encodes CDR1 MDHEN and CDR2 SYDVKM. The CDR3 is CASKTPYEQYF. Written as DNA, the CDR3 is TGTGCCAGCAAAACTCCCTACGAGCAGTACTTC.

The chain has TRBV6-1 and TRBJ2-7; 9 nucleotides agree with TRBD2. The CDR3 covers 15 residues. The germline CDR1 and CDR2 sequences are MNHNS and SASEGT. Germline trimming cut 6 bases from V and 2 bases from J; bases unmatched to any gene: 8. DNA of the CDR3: TGTGCCAGCAGCGCACTAGCGGGTGGGGCCTACGAGCAGTACTTC. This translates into CASSALAGGAYEQYF.

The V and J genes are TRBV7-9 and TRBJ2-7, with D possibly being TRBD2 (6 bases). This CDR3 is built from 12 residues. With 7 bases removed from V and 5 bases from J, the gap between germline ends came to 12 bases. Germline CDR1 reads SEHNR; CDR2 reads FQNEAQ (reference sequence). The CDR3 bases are TGTGCCAGCACCCAGGAGGGAGACGAGCAGTACTTC. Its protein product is CASTQEGDEQYF.

CDR3 sequence (DNA): TGTGCCAGCAGTTTAAAACAGGGTCGGGGGGAGACCCAGTACTTC. Amino acids: CASSLKQGRGETQYF. J is TRBJ2-5 and V is TRBV27; D is possibly TRBD1 or TRBD2 (6 bases each). Between the trimmed V and J ends, which lost 2 bases and 5 bases, there was a span of 15 bases. Per germline, CDR1 MNHEY and CDR2 SMNVEV (reference sequence). The CDR3 loop spans 15 amino acids.

The CDR3 loop reads CAWRGDPLRRSYSNQPQHF. The CDR3 DNA follows: TGTGCCTGGCGAGGAGACCCTTTGCGACGAAGTTATAGCAATCAGCCCCAGCATTTT. The V call is TRBV30, the J call TRBJ1-5; D uncertain. The germline V and J ends were trimmed by 5 bases and 0 bases, with 26 bases remaining between them. This CDR3 spans 19 amino acids. Germline assignment: CDR1 GTSNPN and CDR2 SVGIG (reference sequence).

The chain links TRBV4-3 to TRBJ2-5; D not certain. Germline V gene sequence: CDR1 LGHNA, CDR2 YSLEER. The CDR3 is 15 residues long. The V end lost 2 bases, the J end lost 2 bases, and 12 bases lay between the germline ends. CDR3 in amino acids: CASSQTGQSQETQYF. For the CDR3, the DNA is TGCGCCAGCAGCCAAACGGGCCAGAGTCAAGAGACCCAGTACTTC.

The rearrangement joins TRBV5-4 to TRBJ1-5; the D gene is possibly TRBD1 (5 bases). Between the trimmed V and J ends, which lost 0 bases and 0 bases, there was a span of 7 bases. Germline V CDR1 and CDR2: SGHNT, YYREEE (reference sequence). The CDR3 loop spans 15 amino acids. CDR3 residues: CASSLGGGSNQPQHF. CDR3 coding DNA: TGTGCCAGCAGCTTGGGCGGGGGTAGCAATCAGCCCCAGCATTTT.

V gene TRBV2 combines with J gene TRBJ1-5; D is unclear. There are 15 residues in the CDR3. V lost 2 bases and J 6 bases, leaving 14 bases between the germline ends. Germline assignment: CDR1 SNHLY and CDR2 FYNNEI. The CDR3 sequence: CASSENTERGQPQHF. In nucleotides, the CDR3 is TGTGCCAGCAGTGAAAACACAGAGCGGGGTCAGCCCCAGCATTTT.